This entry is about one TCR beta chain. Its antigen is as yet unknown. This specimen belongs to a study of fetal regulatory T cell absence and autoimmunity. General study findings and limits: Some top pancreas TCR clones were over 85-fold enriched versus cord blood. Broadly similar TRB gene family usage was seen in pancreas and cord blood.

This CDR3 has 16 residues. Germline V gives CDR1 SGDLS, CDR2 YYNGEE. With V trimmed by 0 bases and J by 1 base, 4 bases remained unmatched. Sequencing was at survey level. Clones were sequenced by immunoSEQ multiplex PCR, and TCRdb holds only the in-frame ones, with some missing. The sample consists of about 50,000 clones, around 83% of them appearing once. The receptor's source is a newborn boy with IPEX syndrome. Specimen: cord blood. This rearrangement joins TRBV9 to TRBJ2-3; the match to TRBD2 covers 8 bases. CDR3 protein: CASSVGTSRGTDTQYF. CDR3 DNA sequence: TGTGCCAGCAGCGTAGGGACTAGCAGGGGCACAGATACGCAGTATTTT.